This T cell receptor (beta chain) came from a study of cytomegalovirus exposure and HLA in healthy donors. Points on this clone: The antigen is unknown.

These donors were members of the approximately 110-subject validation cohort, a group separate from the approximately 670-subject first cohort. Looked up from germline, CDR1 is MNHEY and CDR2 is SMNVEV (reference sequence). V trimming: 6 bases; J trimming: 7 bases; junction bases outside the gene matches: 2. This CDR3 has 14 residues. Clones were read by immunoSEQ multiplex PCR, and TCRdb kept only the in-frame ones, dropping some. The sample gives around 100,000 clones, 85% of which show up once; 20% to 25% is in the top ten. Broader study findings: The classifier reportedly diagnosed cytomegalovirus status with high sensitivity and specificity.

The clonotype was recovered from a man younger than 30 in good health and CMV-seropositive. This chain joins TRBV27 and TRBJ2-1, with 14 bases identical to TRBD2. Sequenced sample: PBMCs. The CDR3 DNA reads TGTGCCAGCAGGGGACTAGCGGGAGATAATGAGCAGTTCTTC. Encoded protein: CASRGLAGDNEQFF.